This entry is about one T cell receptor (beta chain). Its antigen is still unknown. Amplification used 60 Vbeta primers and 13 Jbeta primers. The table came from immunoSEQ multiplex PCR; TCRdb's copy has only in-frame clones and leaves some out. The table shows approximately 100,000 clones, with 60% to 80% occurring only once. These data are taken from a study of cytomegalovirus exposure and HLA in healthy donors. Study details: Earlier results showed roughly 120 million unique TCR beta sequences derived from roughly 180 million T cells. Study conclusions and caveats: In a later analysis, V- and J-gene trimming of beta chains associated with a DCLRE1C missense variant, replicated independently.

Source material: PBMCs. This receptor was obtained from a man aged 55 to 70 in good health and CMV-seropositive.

The CDR3: CASRTPGTGGYEQYF. DNA for the CDR3: TGTGCCAGTAGGACACCCGGGACAGGTGGCTACGAGCAGTACTTC. V is TRBV19 and J is TRBJ2-7; 8 nucleotides agree with TRBD1. This CDR3 contains 15 residues. The germline V gene has CDR1 LNHDA and CDR2 SQIVND (reference sequence). Trimming removed 6 bases from V and 3 bases from J; junction bases left unmatched: 10.